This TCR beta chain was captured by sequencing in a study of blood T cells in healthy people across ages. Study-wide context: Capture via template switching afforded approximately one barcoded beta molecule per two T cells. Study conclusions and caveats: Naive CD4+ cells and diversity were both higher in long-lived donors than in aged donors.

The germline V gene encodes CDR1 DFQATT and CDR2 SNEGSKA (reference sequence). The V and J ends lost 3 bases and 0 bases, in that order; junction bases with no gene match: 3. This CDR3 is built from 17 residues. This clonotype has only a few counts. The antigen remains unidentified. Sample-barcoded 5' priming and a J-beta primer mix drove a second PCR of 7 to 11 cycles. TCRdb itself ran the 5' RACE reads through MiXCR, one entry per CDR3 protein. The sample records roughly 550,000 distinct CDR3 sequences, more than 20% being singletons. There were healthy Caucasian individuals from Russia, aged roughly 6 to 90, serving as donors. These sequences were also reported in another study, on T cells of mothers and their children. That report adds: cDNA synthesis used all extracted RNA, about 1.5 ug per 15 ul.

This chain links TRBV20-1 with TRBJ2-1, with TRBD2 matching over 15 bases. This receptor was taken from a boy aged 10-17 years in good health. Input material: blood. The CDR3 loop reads CSASGLAGGSSYNEQFF. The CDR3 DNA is TGCAGTGCTAGCGGACTAGCGGGGGGGAGCTCCTACAATGAGCAGTTCTTC.